A selection of T cell receptor beta chains follows, all from one sample in a study of T cells in Graves' hyperthyroidism and ophthalmopathy. TCRdb processed the multiplex PCR reads anew with MiXCR; each CDR3 protein has one entry. The sample gives about half a million distinct CDR3 sequences, roughly 23% of which show up once; about half is in the top ten. Sample: blood. The receptors derive from a woman aged 70-85 years with Graves' ophthalmopathy. The CDR3 runs from the conserved cysteine through the conserved F or W. Fields, in order: clone size, V gene, D gene, J gene, CDR3 DNA, CDR3 protein. A D gene is named only where the DNA matches it firmly. Only some rows state a clone size, as once, few, many or a class for expanded clones.

abundance: few
v_gene: TRBV20-1
d_gene: .
j_gene: TRBJ1-1
CDR3nt: TGCAGTGCTAGTGACTCTCTAGGCAGGCCGATCACTGAAGCTTTCTTT
CDR3aa: CSASDSLGRPITEAFF

abundance: .
v_gene: TRBV5-1
d_gene: .
j_gene: TRBJ2-2
CDR3nt: TGCGCCAGCAGCACCGGTGTACTGAACACCGGGGAGCTGTTTTTT
CDR3aa: CASSTGVLNTGELFF

abundance: .
v_gene: TRBV4-3
d_gene: TRBD1
j_gene: TRBJ1-3
CDR3nt: TGCGCCAGCAGCCAAACGGCAGGGGGGAACACCATATATTTT
CDR3aa: CASSQTAGGNTIYF

abundance: .
v_gene: TRBV2
d_gene: TRBD1
j_gene: TRBJ2-7
CDR3nt: TGTGCCAGCATGGGGGACAGCCGAGCCGGAGGTTACGAGCAGTACTTC
CDR3aa: CASMGDSRAGGYEQYF

abundance: .
v_gene: TRBV4-3
d_gene: TRBD2
j_gene: TRBJ2-2
CDR3nt: TGCGCCAGCAGGGGACTAGGGTACACCGGGGAGCTGTTTTTT
CDR3aa: CASRGLGYTGELFF

abundance: .
v_gene: TRBV6-1
d_gene: .
j_gene: TRBJ1-6
CDR3nt: TGTGCCAGCACCCCCTTAGCGGAGAATTCACCCCTCCACTTT
CDR3aa: CASTPLAENSPLHF

abundance: .
v_gene: TRBV10-1
d_gene: .
j_gene: TRBJ2-2
CDR3nt: TGCGCCAGCAGTGAGAATCTCCCGGGAGAAATGGCCGGGGAGCTGTTTTTT
CDR3aa: CASSENLPGEMAGELFF

abundance: many
v_gene: TRBV28
d_gene: .
j_gene: TRBJ2-3
CDR3nt: TGTGCCAGCAGTCCCCAAGCTACGCAGTATTTT
CDR3aa: CASSPQATQYF

abundance: many
v_gene: TRBV5-6
d_gene: TRBD1
j_gene: TRBJ2-7
CDR3nt: TGTGCCAGCAGCAAGACAGGGTTCAGCTCCTACGAGCAGTACTTC
CDR3aa: CASSKTGFSSYEQYF

abundance: few
v_gene: TRBV20-1
d_gene: TRBD1
j_gene: TRBJ1-2
CDR3nt: TGCAGTGCTTTGCCGGCCGGGACAGGGAGAGGGTTCTTCGGTAGCTACACCTTC
CDR3aa: CSALPAGTGRGFFGSYTF

abundance: many
v_gene: TRBV6-1
d_gene: TRBD1
j_gene: TRBJ1-2
CDR3nt: TGTGCCAGCATATGGGACAGGGGGCCCTCCACCTTC
CDR3aa: CASIWDRGPSTF

abundance: .
v_gene: TRBV5-1
d_gene: TRBD1
j_gene: TRBJ1-1
CDR3nt: TGCGCCAGCAGCGCGATCCGGGACAGGGGTGTCATGAACACTGAAGCTTTCTTT
CDR3aa: CASSAIRDRGVMNTEAFF

abundance: .
v_gene: TRBV19
d_gene: TRBD1
j_gene: TRBJ1-5
CDR3nt: TGTGCCAGTAGCAAAGGGACAGGGGGCAATCAGCCCCAGCATTTT
CDR3aa: CASSKGTGGNQPQHF